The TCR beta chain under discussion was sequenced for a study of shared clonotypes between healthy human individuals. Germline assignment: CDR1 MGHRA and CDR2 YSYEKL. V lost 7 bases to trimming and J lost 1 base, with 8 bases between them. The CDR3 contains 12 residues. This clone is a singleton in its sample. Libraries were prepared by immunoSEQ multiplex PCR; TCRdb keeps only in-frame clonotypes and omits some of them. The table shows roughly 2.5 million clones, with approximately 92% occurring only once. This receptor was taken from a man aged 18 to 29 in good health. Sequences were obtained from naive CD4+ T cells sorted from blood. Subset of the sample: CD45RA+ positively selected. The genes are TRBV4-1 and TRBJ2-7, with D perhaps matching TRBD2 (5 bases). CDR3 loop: CASNRGSYEQYF. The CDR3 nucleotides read TGCGCCAGCAATCGGGGTTCCTACGAGCAGTACTTC.